The entry that follows covers one TCR beta chain sequence. The clone's antigen remains unknown. Per-nucleotide qualities are absent, and no much larger clonotype sits a single base away. In total, 666 healthy bone marrow donors made up the cohort. At the time of sampling, every cohort member was nominally healthy, though immune exposures that went unrecorded were likely present. The donor tested CMV seropositive, placing the donor among the 290 or so seropositive members of the cohort. Every donor gave a peripheral blood sample, and the peripheral blood mononuclear cells from that sample were used for TCR beta sequencing. The Qiagen DNeasy Blood Extraction Kit was used to extract genomic DNA from the blood cell samples. Library method: the immunoSEQ multiplex PCR assay. The multiplex PCR relied on a mix of 60 forward primers for TCR Vbeta segments and 13 reverse primers for TCR Jbeta segments. The CDR3 region of rearranged TCR beta genes was amplified from genomic DNA with a multiplex PCR assay. Amplified TCR beta libraries were sequenced as 87-base-pair reads on the Illumina HiSeq System. Regarding the original processing steps: In a later analysis, tens of millions of unique TCR beta chains were counted across the approximately 640 repertoires, and roughly 11 million of these chains were shared by at least two donors. To remove PCR and sequencing errors, raw reads were error-corrected and collapsed into unique sequences using a nearest-neighbor algorithm that merged closely related sequences. CDR3 sequences were aligned to IMGT reference sequences to assign V, D and J gene segments. For a sequence to be retained, a match of at least six nucleotides was required to both a V gene segment and a J gene segment. A rearrangement was called productive if the CDR3 had no stop codons and remained in frame with V and J, and every other rearrangement was called non-productive. Following IMGT convention, CDR3 was defined as the stretch from the second conserved V-encoded cysteine up to the conserved J-encoded phenylalanine. The earlier analysis of a few hundred of the donors excluded any sequence lacking an unambiguous match to a single V gene segment. In an earlier analysis of 587 of the donors, a V segment was called functional when productive rearrangements were above 56.7%, and segregating when the standard deviation between donors exceeded 5%. A statistical classification framework was built for diagnosing cytomegalovirus status from the catalog of TCR beta chain sequences. In a later analysis, V and J genes were assigned by comparing TCR nucleotide sequences against IMGT/GENE-DB human TR gene sequences. A later analysis assigned CDR3 sequences and most-parsimonious VDJ recombination scenarios with the TCRdist pipeline. In a later analysis, each TCR beta chain was defined by its CDR3 amino acid sequence together with its V-gene family, and reads lacking a unique V-gene family were excluded. In a later analysis, fewer than 600 highly shared, low-generation-probability nucleotide sequences were removed to address suspected cross-contamination and a sequencing artifact. For each public chain, a later analysis derived a clonal expansion index from normalized ranks of inferred template counts within each repertoire. In a later analysis, generation probabilities were computed using a VDJ recombination model fitted to out-of-frame rearrangements, and the results were checked against IGoR. In a later analysis, TCR-TCR, TCR-HLA and TCR-CMV co-occurrence was scored with hypergeometric tests, and a repertoire-size bias correction was applied to TCR pairs. A later analysis estimated false discovery rates by permuting HLA or CMV assignments 20 times. In a later analysis, co-occurring TCRs were grouped using DBSCAN, and TCRdist sequence similarity was added for clustering within HLA-allele-positive subsets. Co-occurrence clustering excluded repertoires with fewer than 30,000 or more than 120,000 public chains, plus five with anomalous nucleotide sharing. Imported from immuneACCESS, the table was reduced by TCRdb to in-frame sequences with V and J called. These copies leave out some clones; in studies compared against another copy, an unresolved V gene accounts for under half, and the cause of the remainder is not known. V and J calls and clone size follow that table, whereas D and trimming were derived from the DNA. The sample table holds about 67,000 clones, of which 75% to 90% were seen once. The ten top clones hold around 10% of the sample.

These data belong to a study of cytomegalovirus exposure and HLA in healthy donors (dated by TCRdb to the late 2010s). In the study overall: An earlier analysis of 587 of the donors reported 276 Gb of sequence data and 95 million to 120 million unique TCR beta sequences obtained from around 170 million T cells. An early release covering 500 to 750 HLA-typed donors comprised around 300 gigabases of sequencing data and 85 million to 100 million unique TCR sequences. The genetic ancestry cluster associated with self-reported Caucasian donors included 65% to 90% of the 300 to 400 genotyped donors. The study was designed to test whether signatures of past pathogen exposure could be identified by cataloging public T cell receptors. The study used immunosequencing to profile the T cell repertoires of approximately 690 subjects and linked those repertoires to cytomegalovirus serostatus. In addition to the first cohort of 666 subjects, a separate validation cohort of 130 or so different subjects was used. To predict cytomegalovirus infection status, the study brought together high-throughput TCR immunosequencing, statistical association of individual TCRs with disease status, and machine learning. A later analysis re-examined previously published TCR beta repertoires from about 700 donors and added high-resolution HLA genotyping to investigate patterns of TCR occurrence. Rather than drawing on any new phenotypic data, the later analysis identified candidate immune exposures from TCR beta sequences and the way those sequences occurred across donors. In an earlier analysis of about 590 of the donors, high-throughput TCR beta sequencing was used to judge whether each TCR beta V gene segment behaved as functional or pseudogenic. Donor age, sex, ethnicity and CMV serostatus were compiled alongside the repertoire data. A later genetic analysis used genome-wide SNP genotypes for about 60% of the roughly 700 donors, treating that subset as a discovery cohort. Every repertoire in the discovery cohort had been generated on one and the same sequencing platform. HLA typing covered class I and class II loci at four-digit resolution. The number of typed donors differed by locus: roughly 620-630 for A, B, C, DRB1 and DQB1; about 520 for DQA1; approximately 600 for DPA1; and about 450 for DPB1. Roughly five DR-DQ haplotypes were treated as single units for association and clustering because of strong linkage in the cohort. On average, over 200,000 unique TCR beta nucleotide sequences were sequenced per donor among 350 to 400 genotyped donors of the cohort, with roughly 19% of those sequences being non-productive. Results the study describes overall, beyond this receptor: A later analysis found that HLA-associated TCR beta chains were more clonally expanded and had lower generation probabilities than equally common non-associated chains. In vitro tests confirmed that a few of the cytomegalovirus-associated TCR beta chains recognize cytomegalovirus antigens. While some public TCRs were present in many individuals, most TCR sequences turned up only very rarely across donors. Because counts were too low, roughly 16 rarely observed V segments, including chromosome 9 orphons, were excluded from the earlier analysis of around 640 of the donors. A later analysis reported that several top co-occurrence clusters appeared linked to parvovirus B19, influenza, CMV and Epstein-Barr virus. According to a later analysis, most CMV-associated TCR beta chains appeared to be HLA-restricted, and the HLA associations seemed to be driven largely by CMV exposure. HLA typing was unavailable for some donors at each locus, so association tests used only the typed subset. Specific HLA alleles were associated with 18,000 or so TCR beta sequences at a false discovery rate of 0.05 in a later analysis. Correlated functional status among segregating V segments might reflect linkage disequilibrium, but an unknown experimental factor could not be ruled out. In a later analysis, TCR association rates were found to vary across HLA loci, with the most associated TCRs seen for DRB1 alleles and the fewest for HLA-C alleles. A further reported finding was that TCR beta sequences accurately predicted the HLA-A and HLA-B alleles for most subjects in the first cohort. CMV serostatus was the only immune exposure information available for the cohort. The study gave a list of about 150 TCR beta chains associated with cytomegalovirus. In a later genetic analysis, fewer N-insertions in productive TCRs were reported among donors in an Asian-associated ancestry cluster than the approximately 710-donor mean. Roughly uniform sequencing depth across donors was assumed in presence/absence analyses, although this assumption may not hold. A group of highly shared sequence variants was considered likely to be a technical artifact of the sequencing pipeline. Some IMGT-functional V segments, including TRBV6-2 and TRBV6-3, could not be distinguished by the 87-base-pair reads and were therefore excluded. In an earlier analysis of roughly 500 of the donors, most TCR beta V segments appeared in productive rearrangements about 87% or about 30% of the time, broadly matching IMGT annotations. The authors suggested that the approach could potentially be generalized to other disease states and immunological phenotypes. Assigning TCR associations to individual alleles was difficult when HLA alleles, especially DR and DQ, strongly co-occurred. The cohort was sequenced for TCR beta chains only, and without alpha or paired-chain data the features that could be detected were limited. In a later genetic analysis, a missense DCLRE1C variant was associated with V-gene and J-gene trimming of TCR beta chains, and the association was replicated in an independent cohort. The classifier was reported to diagnose cytomegalovirus status with high specificity and sensitivity in both the original and validation cohorts.

The germline V gene provides CDR1 KGHSH and CDR2 LQKENI. V was cut back by 8 bases and J by 2 bases, leaving a gap of 12 bases between them. Including the terminal cysteine and phenylalanine, the CDR3 comprises 14 residues. The read is trimmed to its CDR3 DNA, 42 bases read in frame from base 1. Here the chain combines TRBV18 and TRBJ2-2, with no D gene named confidently. Sequencing input: PBMCs. The receptor's source is a woman aged 30 to 39 in good health and CMV-seropositive. The base sequence is TGTGCCAGCCTTCCTCCGCGAAACACCGGGGAGCTGTTTTTT. This translates into CASLPPRNTGELFF.